This TCR beta chain was identified in a study of blood T cell repertoires in COVID-19. The wider study: Donors in the United States, Italy and Spain gave samples during acute or convalescent COVID-19. In each case, the material was cDNA or gDNA derived from T cells, B-cell-depleted T cells, or PBMCs.

The authors' processing: Scientists estimated how many nucleated cells there were by amplifying reference gene primers. Profiling relied on immunoSEQ multiplex PCR, and the TCRdb table lists in-frame clones only, not all of them. For V, J and clone size, that table is used; D and trimming come from the DNA. The sample shows about 56,000 clones, 89% of them seen only once. Patients of the Seattle cohort, enrolled during active infection, were followed longitudinally. Germline loops: CDR1 LNHDA, CDR2 SQIVND (reference sequence). There are 14 residues in the CDR3. Trimming cost V 3 bases and J 1 base, with 7 bases left between them.

The TCR comes from a woman aged 60-70 years with COVID-19, enrolled during active disease. This sequence joins TRBV19 and TRBJ1-5; D remains unclear. The sequencing input was peripheral blood. CDR3 nucleotides: TGTGCCAGTAGTATTGGGCAGAGCAATCAGCCCCAGCATTTT. This sequence encodes CASSIGQSNQPQHF.